One sample yielded the 13 T cell receptor beta chains listed below, sequenced in a study of shared clonotypes between healthy human individuals. Clones were sequenced by immunoSEQ multiplex PCR, and TCRdb holds only the in-frame ones, with some missing. The sample includes around 1,900,000 clones, 80% to 95% of them seen just once. Terminally differentiated effector memory CD45RA+ cells were excluded by CCR7 positive selection of CD45RO-negative cells. Sequences were obtained from naive CD8+ T cells from PBMCs. The origin of the receptors is a man aged 18 to 30 in good health. Some clones in this sample may be carry-over from other donors' samples.

The V gene is TRBV29-1, the J gene TRBJ1-2; 10 bases line up with TRBD1. V trimming: 4 bases; J trimming: 8 bases; junction bases outside the gene matches: 1. The CDR3 covers 11 residues. Germline CDR1 SQVTM, CDR2 ANQGSEA. CDR3 nucleotides: TGCAGCGTTGCGGGACAGGGGGGCTACACCTTC. Its protein product is CSVAGQGGYTF.

V and J are TRBV28 and TRBJ2-1; 8 nucleotides match TRBD2. The CDR3 has 15 amino acids. Trimming at V came to 3 bases and at J to 9 bases, leaving 10 bases not matched to a gene. The germline V gene has CDR1 MDHEN and CDR2 SYDVKM. CDR3: CASSFSGTSAGEQFF. In nucleotides, the CDR3 is TGTGCCAGCAGTTTCTCCGGGACTAGTGCGGGTGAGCAGTTCTTC.

This chain connects TRBV7-9 to TRBJ1-1; D possibly corresponds to TRBD1 (6 bases). In germline, CDR1 is SEHNR, CDR2 FQNEAQ (reference sequence). The V end lost 5 bases, the J end lost 0 bases, and 13 bases lay between the germline ends. The CDR3 extends over 15 amino acids. Here the CDR3 reads CASSVGRGVNTEAFF. The CDR3 DNA sequence: TGTGCCAGCAGCGTGGGTAGGGGGGTGAACACTGAAGCTTTCTTT.

The rearrangement uses TRBV15 and TRBJ2-7; TRBD1 is a possible D gene (8 bases). Trimming stripped 1 base from V and 4 bases from J, with 20 bases between. The CDR3 is 17 residues long. CDR1 and CDR2 from the germline V gene are LNHNV and YYDKDF (reference sequence). The CDR3 sequence is CATSRVPNIQGGYEQYF. Here the CDR3 DNA reads TGTGCCACCAGCAGAGTCCCTAACATACAGGGGGGGTACGAGCAGTACTTC.

J is TRBJ1-1 and V is TRBV5-4; TRBD1 agrees at 9 bases. CDR3 length equals 14 residues. Germline V gene lookup returns CDR1 SGHNT and CDR2 YYREEE (reference sequence). The J segment lost 3 bases and the V segment lost 5 bases, leaving 5 bases of the junction unmatched. The CDR3 is CASRRDRADTEAFF. CDR3 bases: TGTGCCAGCAGGCGGGACAGGGCGGACACTGAAGCTTTCTTT.

This chain connects TRBV14 to TRBJ2-2; maybe TRBD2 (5 bases). The V end lost 2 bases, the J end lost 6 bases, and 13 bases lay between the germline ends. The CDR3 has 15 amino acids. Germline CDR1 SGHDN, CDR2 FVKESK. This CDR3 is CASSQSGGFPGELFF. In nucleotides, the CDR3 is TGTGCCAGCAGCCAATCTGGCGGGTTCCCCGGGGAGCTGTTTTTT.

This clone was counted once. The V call is TRBV4-2, the J call TRBJ2-2; 8 bases line up with TRBD2. There are 19 residues in the CDR3. Trimming at V came to 5 bases and at J to 6 bases, leaving 20 bases not matched to a gene. The germline gives CDR1 LGHNA, CDR2 YNFKEQ. The chain's CDR3 is CASSKRFGREGNEAGELFF. CDR3 DNA: TGTGCCAGCAGCAAGAGGTTCGGACGGGAGGGAAACGAAGCCGGGGAGCTGTTTTTT.

The chain couples TRBV7-9 to TRBJ2-2; weak D call: TRBD2 (6 bases). This CDR3 region has 10 residues. Between the trimmed V and J ends, which lost 11 bases and 7 bases, there was a span of 8 bases. Per the germline V gene, CDR1 is SEHNR and CDR2 is FQNEAQ (reference sequence). Written as DNA, the CDR3 is TGTGCCCGGGAGTTCGGGGAGCTGTTTTTT. Translating it yields CAREFGELFF.

This sequence joins TRBV19 and TRBJ2-2, with D possibly TRBD2 on 6 matching bases. V was shortened by 8 bases and J by 6 bases, with 16 bases between the two germline ends. Looked up from germline, CDR1 is LNHDA and CDR2 is SQIVND (reference sequence). The CDR3 contains 14 residues. For the CDR3, the DNA is TGTGCCAGTCAAACCGGAGGGTTCCCCGGGGAGCTGTTTTTT. The encoded protein is CASQTGGFPGELFF.

The chain joins TRBV4-1 to TRBJ2-7; the D gene is possibly TRBD2 (6 bases). Germline assignment: CDR1 MGHRA and CDR2 YSYEKL. The CDR3 is 18 amino acids. V lost 0 bases and J lost 1, with 19 bases in between. The CDR3 DNA follows: TGCGCCAGCAGCCAAGATGTTCCTTTTACTAGCCGTTCCTACGAGCAGTACTTC. Its protein is CASSQDVPFTSRSYEQYF.

The V and J genes are TRBV6-5 and TRBJ1-2; 8 bases match TRBD1. CDR1 is MNHEY and CDR2 is SVGAGI in the germline V gene. The CDR3 is 16 residues long. Trimming cost V 0 bases and J 8 bases; bases outside gene matches: 11. The CDR3 reads CASSYSIASQGAGYTF. CDR3 DNA sequence: TGTGCCAGCAGTTACTCGATAGCGAGTCAGGGGGCAGGCTACACCTTC.

This rearrangement joins TRBV15 to TRBJ1-2; D is perhaps TRBD1 (5 bases). This CDR3 has 16 residues. Germline CDR1 reads LNHNV; CDR2 reads YYDKDF (reference sequence). The V gene lost 3 bases and the J gene lost 5 bases, with 19 bases spanning the gap. CDR3 in DNA: TGTGCCACCAGCAGCCGAGCCCAACAGGTTTTATATGGCTACACCTTC. It codes for CATSSRAQQVLYGYTF.

The gene calls are TRBV6-5 and TRBJ1-4; 10 nucleotides agree with TRBD1. V lost 5 bases to trimming and J lost 7 bases; unmatched junction nucleotides: 7. Looked up from germline, CDR1 is MNHEY and CDR2 is SVGAGI. This CDR3 contains 15 residues. The CDR3 loop reads CASSHRDRGLEKLFF. CDR3 DNA sequence: TGTGCCAGCAGTCACCGGGACAGGGGTCTTGAAAAACTGTTTTTT.